This T cell receptor beta chain was captured by sequencing in a study of blood T cell repertoires in COVID-19. Across the whole study: COVID-19 samples, acute and convalescent, were from the United States, Italy and Spain. T cells, B-cell-depleted T cells, or PBMCs supplied cDNA or gDNA.

V shed 3 bases and J shed 4 bases, with 17 bases lying between them. This CDR3 contains 15 residues. Germline-derived CDR1 and CDR2 are GTSNPN and SVGIG (reference sequence). TCRdb's copy holds only in-frame clones and misses some; the assay was immunoSEQ multiplex PCR. The sample yields 80,000 or so clones, 70% to 90% seen once. V and J are TRBV30 and TRBJ2-3; tentatively, D is TRBD1 (5 bases). Sequenced: peripheral blood. The TCR comes from a woman aged 80 or older with acute or convalescent COVID-19. As DNA, the CDR3 is TGTGCCTGGAGGTCTCTCAGGGTTTGGGCAGATACGCAGTATTTT. It is translated as CAWRSLRVWADTQYF.